This is a list of T cell receptor beta chains from one sample in a study of blood T cell repertoires in COVID-19. The method was immunoSEQ multiplex PCR; TCRdb's version includes in-frame clones alone and lacks a portion of them. The sample has 35,000 to 45,000 clones; about 80% are singletons. The sequenced material came from peripheral blood. Receptor source: a man between 65 and 85 years old with acute or convalescent COVID-19. Each CDR3 is given with its conserved first and last residue. The order of the fields is V gene, D gene, CDR3 protein. The D gene is left open where the match is weak.

v_call: TRBV3-1/TRBV3-2; d_call: TRBD1; cdr3_aa: CASSQVTGANTEAFF
v_call: TRBV15; d_call: TRBD1; cdr3_aa: CATSKTGANQPQHF
v_call: TRBV19; d_call: .; cdr3_aa: CASSIGTNNNEQFF
v_call: TRBV18; d_call: .; cdr3_aa: CASSPPGARNYGYTF
v_call: TRBV6-2/TRBV6-3; d_call: TRBD2; cdr3_aa: CASSKSGGDYNEQFF
v_call: TRBV5-1; d_call: .; cdr3_aa: CASRDIAGNTEAFF
v_call: TRBV7-2; d_call: .; cdr3_aa: CASSFKAGELDYTF
v_call: TRBV11-2; d_call: TRBD2; cdr3_aa: CASSRSGSVSGELFF
v_call: TRBV27; d_call: TRBD1; cdr3_aa: CASRDRAYEQYF
v_call: TRBV6-5; d_call: .; cdr3_aa: CASRAPNGGEQFF
v_call: TRBV6-6; d_call: .; cdr3_aa: CASSPRETQYF
v_call: TRBV5-4; d_call: .; cdr3_aa: CASSLGSAVLNTGELFF
v_call: TRBV12-3/TRBV12-4; d_call: .; cdr3_aa: CASRLATYNEQFF
v_call: TRBV5-6; d_call: .; cdr3_aa: CASYENGREDEQYF
v_call: TRBV25-1; d_call: .; cdr3_aa: CASSGQGRGNYGYTF
v_call: TRBV7-9; d_call: .; cdr3_aa: CASTSQGTEAFF
v_call: TRBV6-5; d_call: TRBD1; cdr3_aa: CASRLTGGNTEAFF
v_call: TRBV9; d_call: .; cdr3_aa: CASSVRAGDNSPLHF
v_call: TRBV24-1; d_call: TRBD1; cdr3_aa: CATSVPGQGLDEQFF
v_call: TRBV5-1; d_call: .; cdr3_aa: CASSLGGAGANVLTF
v_call: TRBV7-9; d_call: TRBD1; cdr3_aa: CASLLDRVATEAFF
v_call: TRBV29-1; d_call: TRBD1; cdr3_aa: CSADRAGSGELFF
v_call: TRBV29-1; d_call: TRBD1; cdr3_aa: CSVVIQGAGNTIYF
v_call: TRBV5-1; d_call: TRBD1; cdr3_aa: CATGREGGRGTEAFF
v_call: TRBV3-1/TRBV3-2; d_call: TRBD1; cdr3_aa: CASSQLGTGGNYGYTF
v_call: TRBV7-2; d_call: .; cdr3_aa: CASSLRAGWNTGELFF
v_call: TRBV7-9; d_call: TRBD1; cdr3_aa: CASSSPTRGTVAYEQYF
v_call: TRBV19; d_call: TRBD1; cdr3_aa: CASRSDRAMNTEAFF
v_call: TRBV12-3/TRBV12-4; d_call: .; cdr3_aa: CASGRQEQETQYF
v_call: TRBV18; d_call: .; cdr3_aa: CASSSGRGEQPQHF
v_call: TRBV7-2; d_call: TRBD1; cdr3_aa: CASARQGATDTQYF
v_call: TRBV5-4; d_call: .; cdr3_aa: CASSWALEAEAFF
v_call: TRBV6-2/TRBV6-3; d_call: .; cdr3_aa: CASSNYPQPQHF
v_call: TRBV19; d_call: .; cdr3_aa: CASSQGTGELFF
v_call: TRBV4-3; d_call: TRBD1; cdr3_aa: CASSPGQGAIYGYTF
v_call: TRBV4-3; d_call: TRBD1; cdr3_aa: CASSQGDSTMNTEAFF
v_call: TRBV7-2; d_call: TRBD2; cdr3_aa: CASSIQAGTITDTQYF
v_call: TRBV7-9; d_call: TRBD1; cdr3_aa: CASKQGFSEAFF
v_call: TRBV6-2/TRBV6-3; d_call: .; cdr3_aa: CASSPAGDTNDEQYF
v_call: TRBV7-2; d_call: TRBD1; cdr3_aa: CASSSRQGPHTQYF
v_call: TRBV4-3; d_call: TRBD1; cdr3_aa: CASSQDGTANTGELFF
v_call: TRBV18; d_call: TRBD1; cdr3_aa: CASSPGTGKGKNIQYF
v_call: TRBV10-1; d_call: .; cdr3_aa: CASSEGGGPLGETQYF
v_call: TRBV3-1/TRBV3-2; d_call: TRBD1; cdr3_aa: CASSLSDRGTEAFF
v_call: TRBV30; d_call: .; cdr3_aa: CAWSAEGGNYGYTF
v_call: TRBV5-6; d_call: .; cdr3_aa: CASSSGGKSTDTQYF
v_call: TRBV7-2; d_call: TRBD1; cdr3_aa: CASSLDRTGENYGYTF
v_call: TRBV6-5; d_call: .; cdr3_aa: CASSYGRGAHGYTF
v_call: TRBV19; d_call: TRBD1; cdr3_aa: CASSTRQGAVGTQYF
v_call: TRBV9; d_call: TRBD2; cdr3_aa: CASSVVAGNEQFF
v_call: TRBV2; d_call: .; cdr3_aa: CASRQTGRGRTDTQYF
v_call: TRBV6-5; d_call: .; cdr3_aa: CASSLVAGSNQPQHF
v_call: TRBV7-2; d_call: TRBD1; cdr3_aa: CASSLSGTGFEEQYF